The rows below give T cell receptor beta chains drawn from one sample of a study of identical twins. From the 5' RACE reads, TCRdb called clonotypes with MiXCR, one entry per CDR3 protein. The sample lists about 200,000 distinct CDR3 sequences, approximately 16% occurring once. The same specimen was also included in a second study, on T cells expressing NK-cell markers.

Sequenced input: CD8+ T cells sorted from blood. Receptor source: a woman in her late teens or twenties in good health. Both conserved end residues are part of each CDR3. The D gene is left open where the match is weak. Expanded clones are given a class, and other clones once, few, many or no size at all.

NA,TRBV12-3/TRBV12-4,few,TRBJ1-1,CASSFVREAFF,TGTGCCAGCAGTTTTGTCAGGGAGGCTTTCTTT
NA,TRBV7-9,NA,TRBJ1-5,CASSLEGRGQPQHF,TGTGCCAGCAGCTTAGAAGGTCGCGGTCAGCCCCAGCATTTT
NA,TRBV28,few,TRBJ2-1,CASSFEELSSYNEQFF,TGTGCCAGCAGTTTCGAGGAATTGAGCTCCTACAATGAGCAGTTCTTC
NA,TRBV29-1,NA,TRBJ2-1,CSYPYSPDGNF,TGCAGCTACCCATATTCTCCGGACGGAAATTTC
NA,TRBV7-2,few,TRBJ1-1,CASSSFMNTEAFF,TGTGCCAGCAGCTCATTTATGAACACTGAAGCTTTCTTT
NA,TRBV19,few,TRBJ2-2,CASKWDGELFF,TGTGCCAGTAAATGGGACGGGGAGCTGTTTTTT
NA,TRBV20-1,NA,TRBJ2-3,CSAGDLEDTDTQYF,TGCAGTGCAGGGGACCTTGAGGACACAGATACGCAGTATTTT
NA,TRBV15,NA,TRBJ2-5,CATTDIQETQYF,TGTGCCACCACAGACATCCAAGAGACCCAGTACTTC
NA,TRBV9,few,TRBJ2-3,CASSVADRLTDTQYF,TGTGCCAGCAGCGTAGCTGACAGGCTAACAGATACGCAGTATTTT
NA,TRBV29-1,few,TRBJ1-1,CSVNRNTEAFF,TGCAGCGTGAACAGGAACACTGAAGCTTTCTTT
NA,TRBV10-3,NA,TRBJ2-1,CAISDAGTTIYNEQFF,TGTGCCATCAGTGATGCCGGGACCACTATCTACAATGAGCAGTTCTTC
NA,TRBV12-3/TRBV12-4,few,TRBJ1-5,CASTSGRQPQHF,TGTGCCAGCACCTCGGGACGTCAGCCCCAGCATTTT
TRBD2,TRBV14,NA,TRBJ2-1,CASSLQGGGAGNEQFF,TGTGCCAGCAGCCTCCAAGGCGGGGGGGCCGGGAATGAGCAGTTCTTC
TRBD1,TRBV29-1,few,TRBJ1-1,CSASYRGTEAFF,TGCAGCGCTTCGTACAGGGGCACTGAAGCTTTCTTT
NA,TRBV5-6,NA,TRBJ2-7,CASSLWGGDEQYF,TGTGCCAGCAGCTTATGGGGAGGCGACGAGCAGTACTTC
NA,TRBV18,few,TRBJ1-5,CASSPYRANQPQHF,TGTGCCAGCTCACCCTACAGGGCAAATCAGCCCCAGCATTTT
NA,TRBV10-2,NA,TRBJ2-7,CASSDPGSGYEQYF,TGCGCCAGCAGTGATCCCGGGAGTGGCTACGAGCAGTACTTC
NA,TRBV27,NA,TRBJ2-4,CASSYPPENIQYF,TGTGCCAGCAGTTACCCCCCGGAAAACATTCAGTACTTC
NA,TRBV30,few,TRBJ2-2,CAWTQGPGELFF,TGTGCCTGGACACAGGGACCCGGGGAGCTGTTTTTT
TRBD2,TRBV7-9,NA,TRBJ2-1,CASYKTASGARYNEQFF,TGTGCCAGCTACAAAACAGCTAGCGGGGCCCGCTACAATGAGCAGTTCTTC
NA,TRBV20-1,few,TRBJ2-7,CSAQKRGEYEQYF,TGCAGTGCTCAAAAGAGGGGAGAATACGAGCAGTACTTC
NA,TRBV12-3/TRBV12-4,NA,TRBJ2-7,CATTFMRTAYEQYF,TGTGCCACCACATTTATGAGGACAGCCTACGAGCAGTACTTC
NA,TRBV5-1,few,TRBJ2-7,CASSPRGSAYEQYF,TGCGCCAGCAGCCCACGAGGGAGTGCCTACGAGCAGTACTTC
NA,TRBV12-3/TRBV12-4,many,TRBJ2-1,CASSLKDPLSSYNEQFF,TGTGCCAGCAGTTTAAAGGACCCCCTGAGCTCCTACAATGAGCAGTTCTTC
NA,TRBV20-1,few,TRBJ2-7,CSARDPLSAYEQYF,TGCAGTGCTAGAGACCCCCTCTCGGCCTACGAGCAGTACTTC
TRBD2,TRBV9,NA,TRBJ2-1,CASSGSGGPSFF,TGTGCCAGCAGCGGGAGCGGGGGGCCTTCGTTCTTC
TRBD2,TRBV7-9,NA,TRBJ2-1,CASSETSVMWNEQFF,TGTGCCAGCAGCGAAACTAGCGTAATGTGGAATGAGCAGTTCTTC
TRBD2,TRBV9,few,TRBJ2-3,CASSVGTTTDTQYF,TGTGCCAGCAGCGTCGGGACTACCACAGATACGCAGTATTTT
NA,TRBV6-5,NA,TRBJ2-7,CASSYSEGAKSSEQYF,TGTGCCAGCAGTTACTCGGAGGGGGCAAAATCGTCCGAGCAGTACTTC
NA,TRBV29-1,NA,TRBJ2-7,CSVNGADYEQYF,TGCAGCGTTAACGGGGCCGACTACGAGCAGTACTTC
TRBD2,TRBV11-1,NA,TRBJ2-1,CASNIRRAAGGPLYNEQFF,TGTGCCAGCAACATTAGACGGGCCGCGGGGGGGCCTCTCTACAATGAGCAGTTCTTC
TRBD1,TRBV2,NA,TRBJ2-7,CARGEDRVKNEQYF,TGTGCCAGGGGGGAGGACAGGGTGAAAAACGAGCAGTACTTC
TRBD2,TRBV7-2,NA,TRBJ2-2,CASSINGLAGAGELFF,TGTGCCAGCAGCATAAACGGACTAGCGGGCGCCGGGGAGCTGTTTTTT
TRBD2,TRBV7-3,NA,TRBJ2-1,CASSSGLAGVRGYNEQFF,TGTGCCAGCAGCTCGGGACTAGCGGGGGTCCGGGGGTACAATGAGCAGTTCTTC
TRBD1,TRBV7-9,NA,TRBJ1-1,CASRAEGQWAFF,TGTGCCAGCAGGGCCGAGGGACAGTGGGCTTTCTTT
TRBD1,TRBV6-1,NA,TRBJ2-7,CASRTGVTPYEQYF,TGTGCCAGCAGAACAGGGGTCACACCCTACGAGCAGTACTTC
NA,TRBV9,few,TRBJ1-1,CASSVAEGGRGSEAFF,TGTGCCAGCAGCGTAGCTGAGGGAGGGAGGGGCTCTGAAGCTTTCTTT
NA,TRBV13,few,TRBJ2-5,CASSPGLQIGETQYF,TGTGCCAGCAGCCCGGGACTCCAAATCGGGGAGACCCAGTACTTC
NA,TRBV12-3/TRBV12-4,NA,TRBJ2-2,CASTSPIARGTGELFF,TGTGCCAGCACCTCCCCCATTGCGCGCGGCACCGGGGAGCTGTTTTTT
NA,TRBV29-1,NA,TRBJ1-2,CSVGETPNYGYTF,TGCAGCGTTGGAGAGACACCTAACTATGGCTACACCTTC
TRBD1,TRBV18,few,TRBJ2-1,CASSPGQGASNEQFF,TGTGCCAGCTCACCAGGACAGGGGGCCTCGAATGAGCAGTTCTTC
TRBD2,TRBV5-1,NA,TRBJ2-3,CASSETSGGIDTQYF,TGCGCCAGCAGCGAGACTAGCGGGGGGATTGATACGCAGTATTTT
NA,TRBV20-1,few,TRBJ2-5,CSAHYTVYQETQYF,TGCAGTGCCCACTACACCGTCTACCAAGAGACCCAGTACTTC
NA,TRBV12-3/TRBV12-4,NA,TRBJ1-5,CASNSGLPNQPQHF,TGTGCCAGCAATTCCGGACTGCCCAATCAGCCCCAGCATTTT
NA,TRBV6-6,NA,TRBJ2-5,CASEAGSPGTQYF,TGTGCCAGCGAGGCGGGGTCCCCGGGGACCCAGTACTTC
NA,TRBV6-1,NA,TRBJ2-1,CAVRGDLLGEQFF,TGTGCCGTGCGGGGAGATTTACTTGGTGAGCAGTTCTTC